This paragraph reports one T cell receptor beta chain. Its antigen target is currently unknown. Base quality data are lacking; no much larger clone is found one base away. The data are from a study of cytomegalovirus exposure and HLA in healthy donors listed by TCRdb under 2017. For the study in its entirety: An earlier analysis of 587 of the donors reported approximately 280 Gb of sequence data and around 110 million unique TCR beta sequences obtained from some 200 million T cells. A later genetic analysis used genome-wide SNP genotypes for about 55% of the 666 donors, treating that subset as a discovery cohort. The study combined high-throughput TCR immunosequencing, statistical association of individual TCRs with disease status, and machine learning to predict cytomegalovirus infection status. A few DR-DQ haplotypes were treated as single units for association and clustering because of strong linkage in the cohort. Of the 350 to 450 genotyped donors, approximately 80% fell in the genetic ancestry cluster associated with self-reported Caucasian donors. All discovery cohort repertoires had been generated on a single sequencing platform. In the later analysis, no new phenotypic data were used to find candidate immune exposures; instead, reliance was placed on TCR beta sequences and their occurrence across donors. Typing coverage differed by locus: A, B, C, DRB1 and DQB1 were typed in roughly 629-640 donors, DQA1 in about 550, DPA1 in around 600, and DPB1 in around 490. Alongside the repertoire data, information on donor age, sex, ethnicity and CMV serostatus was compiled. The study profiled the T cell repertoires of fewer than 850 subjects by immunosequencing and related them to cytomegalovirus serostatus. In an earlier analysis of 500 to 650 of the donors, high-throughput TCR beta sequencing was used to judge whether each TCR beta V gene segment behaved as functional or pseudogenic. On average, around 230,000 unique TCR beta nucleotide sequences were sequenced per donor among 398 genotyped donors of the cohort, with about 17% of those sequences being non-productive. In addition to the first cohort of several hundred subjects, a separate validation cohort of 130 or so different subjects was used. Class I and class II HLA loci were covered by the typing at four-digit resolution. A later analysis re-examined previously published TCR beta repertoires from around 670 donors and added high-resolution HLA genotyping to investigate patterns of TCR occurrence. Roughly 300 gigabases of sequencing data and 91 million or so unique TCR sequences made up an early release that covered under 750 HLA-typed donors. The study aimed to test whether signatures of past pathogen exposure could be identified by cataloging public T cell receptors. The paper's findings and limits, for the study overall: Because counts were too low, seventeen rarely observed V segments, including chromosome 9 orphons, were excluded from the earlier analysis of 587 of the donors. For the cohort, immune exposure information was limited to CMV serostatus. Some IMGT-functional V segments, including TRBV6-2 and TRBV6-3, could not be told apart with the 87-base-pair reads, so those segments were excluded. According to a later analysis, parvovirus B19, influenza, CMV and Epstein-Barr virus appeared linked to several top co-occurrence clusters. Because HLA typing was unavailable for some donors at each locus, only the typed subset was used in association tests. The authors suggested that the approach could potentially be extended to other disease states and immunological phenotypes. A few of the identified cytomegalovirus-associated TCR beta chains were confirmed in vitro to be specific for cytomegalovirus antigens. In an earlier analysis of about 600 of the donors, most TCR beta V segments appeared in productive rearrangements about 87% or about 30% of the time, broadly matching IMGT annotations. In a later analysis, the rate of TCR association differed among HLA loci, with DRB1 alleles having the most associated TCRs and HLA-C alleles having the fewest. In a later genetic analysis, a missense DCLRE1C variant was associated with V-gene and J-gene trimming of TCR beta chains, and the association was replicated in an independent cohort. The study gave a list of under 200 TCR beta chains associated with cytomegalovirus. Sequencing depth was assumed to be roughly uniform across donors in the presence/absence analyses, though that assumption may not hold. A cluster of highly shared sequence variants was judged likely to be a technical artifact of the sequencing pipeline. This cohort had only TCR beta chains sequenced, and the lack of alpha or paired-chain data limited which features could be detected. A later analysis associated 16,951 TCR beta sequences with specific HLA alleles at a false discovery rate of 0.05. While some public TCRs were present in many individuals, most TCR sequences turned up only very rarely across donors. The classifier was reported to diagnose cytomegalovirus status with high specificity and sensitivity in both the original and validation cohorts. Linkage disequilibrium might explain the correlated functional status among segregating V segments, but an unknown experimental factor could not be ruled out. In a later analysis, HLA-associated TCR beta chains showed more clonal expansion and lower generation probabilities than non-associated chains that were equally common. A later analysis found that most CMV-associated TCR beta chains appeared HLA-restricted, with HLA associations seemingly driven largely by CMV exposure. Compared with the roughly 700-donor mean, donors in an Asian-associated ancestry cluster had fewer N-insertions in productive TCRs, according to a later genetic analysis. A further reported finding was that TCR beta sequences accurately predicted the HLA-A and HLA-B alleles for most subjects in the first cohort. Assigning TCR associations to individual alleles was difficult when HLA alleles, especially DR and DQ, strongly co-occurred.

Trimmed from V: 3 bases; trimmed from J: 9 bases; junction bases lacking a gene match: 10. Per the germline V gene (reference sequence), LNHNV is the CDR1 and YYDKDF is the CDR2. Measured from the cysteine to the phenylalanine, the CDR3 is 15 residues long. The only DNA kept is the CDR3, 45 bases in frame from the first base. The cohort was made up of approximately 700 healthy bone marrow donors. Cohort members were all nominally healthy when sampled, although unrecorded immune exposures were likely present. The donor tested CMV seronegative, placing the donor among the roughly 400 seronegative members of the cohort. A peripheral blood sample was collected from each donor, and TCR beta sequencing was performed on peripheral blood mononuclear cells. The Qiagen DNeasy Blood Extraction Kit was used to extract genomic DNA from the blood cell samples. The library was generated by the immunoSEQ multiplex PCR assay. For the multiplex PCR, a mixture combining 60 forward primers for TCR Vbeta segments and 13 reverse primers for TCR Jbeta segments was used. A multiplex PCR assay on genomic DNA amplified the CDR3 region of rearranged TCR beta genes. The amplified TCR beta libraries were sequenced on the Illumina HiSeq System as 87-base-pair reads. Concerning the study's data processing: Across the 670 or so repertoires, a later analysis counted 78 million or so unique TCR beta chains, approximately 12 million of which were shared by at least two donors. To remove PCR and sequencing errors, raw reads were error-corrected and collapsed into unique sequences using a nearest-neighbor algorithm that merged closely related sequences. Alignment of CDR3 sequences to IMGT reference sequences was used to assign V, D and J gene segments. For a sequence to be retained, at least a six-nucleotide match to both a V gene segment and a J gene segment was required. A rearrangement was called productive if the CDR3 had no stop codons and remained in frame with V and J, and every other rearrangement was called non-productive. CDR3 was defined according to IMGT convention as the region running from the second conserved V-encoded cysteine to the conserved J-encoded phenylalanine. Sequences without an unambiguous match to a single V gene segment were excluded from the earlier analysis of 500 to 700 of the donors. An earlier analysis of fewer than 650 of the donors classified V segments as functional when productive rearrangements were above 56.7% and as segregating when the standard deviation between donors was above 5%. To diagnose cytomegalovirus status from the catalog of TCR beta chain sequences, a statistical classification framework was built. In a later analysis, TCR nucleotide sequences were compared against IMGT/GENE-DB human TR gene sequences so that V and J genes could be assigned. The TCRdist pipeline was used in a later analysis to assign CDR3 sequences and most-parsimonious VDJ recombination scenarios. In a later analysis, each TCR beta chain was defined by its CDR3 amino acid sequence together with its V-gene family, and reads without a unique V-gene family were excluded. To address suspected cross-contamination and a sequencing artifact, a later analysis removed 550 to 750 highly shared, low-generation-probability nucleotide sequences. For each public chain, a later analysis derived a clonal expansion index from normalized ranks of inferred template counts within each repertoire. Generation probabilities in a later analysis came from a VDJ recombination model fitted to out-of-frame rearrangements, and those results were checked against IGoR. In a later analysis, hypergeometric tests were used to score TCR-TCR, TCR-HLA and TCR-CMV co-occurrence, with a repertoire-size bias correction applied to TCR pairs. A later analysis estimated false discovery rates by permuting HLA or CMV assignments 20 times. In a later analysis, co-occurring TCRs were grouped using DBSCAN, with TCRdist sequence similarity added in when clustering inside HLA-allele-positive subsets. Co-occurrence clustering excluded repertoires with fewer than 30,000 or more than 120,000 public chains, plus five with anomalous nucleotide sharing. TCRdb took this table from immuneACCESS and kept in-frame rearrangements with V and J called. Such tables lack part of the clones; where checked against another copy, unresolved V genes explain under half of the gap, and the rest is unexplained. V, J and clone size are those of that table, while D and trimming were read from the DNA. Here the sample has some 85,000 clones; approximately 76% occur a single time. 1.4% of the sample comes from the top ten.

The sequence was collected from a male donor in good health and CMV-seronegative. The specimen sequenced was PBMCs. The chain is made from TRBV15 and TRBJ2-1; TRBD2 matches 8 bases in the middle. The DNA sequence is given as TGTGCCACCAGCAGTTTTCTTAGCGGGAAGGGTGAGCAGTTCTTC. The translation is CATSSFLSGKGEQFF.